The clone carrying this T cell receptor (beta chain) has only a few counts. Its target is unknown. CDR1 is SGHTA, CDR2 FQGTGA, per germline. The CDR3 sequence is 12 residues long. The ends were cut back, 1 base at V and 8 bases at J, with 8 bases in the middle. Treatment: roughly ten-day PBMC culture with coronavirus spike peptide pools or control peptides (ViraFEST assay). The authors isolated CD4+ T cells by negative selection after about ten days of culture. This specimen comes from a study of vaccination and CD4 T cells after COVID-19. About the research overall: SARS-CoV-2 had been detected by nasal swab PCR in convalescent patients; several were mild, one severe.

Oncomine TCR Beta short-read sequencing was applied to DNA from cultured CD4+ T cells. Genomic DNA was isolated from CD4+ T cells that had been cultured. Each CDR3 protein is one row after TCRdb ran MiXCR on the PCR reads. The sample shows over 15,000 distinct CDR3 sequences, about 39% of them seen only once. The origin of this receptor is a human donor who had recovered from COVID-19. The sample consisted of CD4+ T cells from blood, cultured in vitro, taken before SARS-CoV-2 vaccination. This chain links TRBV7-3 with TRBJ1-2, with D perhaps TRBD1 (5 bases). The CDR3 loop reads CASSLNGGGYTF. CDR3 DNA sequence: TGTGCCAGCAGCTTAAATGGGGGAGGCTACACCTTC.